This is a list of T cell receptor beta chains from one sample in a study of early T cells in non-severe SARS-CoV-2 infection. TCRdb redid the calling of the 5' RACE reads with MiXCR, one entry per CDR3 protein. The sample carries some 76,000 distinct CDR3 sequences, around 15% recorded once. Sequencing used whole blood. All receptors come from an adult who was a healthcare worker with PCR-confirmed SARS-CoV-2 infection or an uninfected control (not recorded which). Each CDR3 is given with its conserved first and last residue. Some rows mark clone size as missing; the rest say once, few, many or name a class of expanded clone.

J gene: TRBJ2-7
clone size: NA
V gene: TRBV7-2
CDR3 protein: CASSLNRGGGGEQYF

J gene: TRBJ2-2
clone size: NA
V gene: TRBV7-8
CDR3 protein: CASSPQRSGSLTGELFF

J gene: TRBJ2-3
clone size: NA
V gene: TRBV7-6
CDR3 protein: CASSPMTDTQYF

J gene: TRBJ2-5
clone size: NA
V gene: TRBV2
CDR3 protein: CASPRQGKETQYF

J gene: TRBJ2-3
clone size: few
V gene: TRBV28
CDR3 protein: CASSFNRVPTDTQYF

J gene: TRBJ1-5
clone size: NA
V gene: TRBV11-2
CDR3 protein: CASSLVGGFSNQPQHF

J gene: TRBJ2-7
clone size: few
V gene: TRBV28
CDR3 protein: CASTYPRGSSYEQYF

J gene: TRBJ1-4
clone size: NA
V gene: TRBV18
CDR3 protein: CASSPRTGGEETNEKLFF

J gene: TRBJ1-1
clone size: NA
V gene: TRBV29-1
CDR3 protein: CSVGGSSMNTEAFF

J gene: TRBJ2-2
clone size: many
V gene: TRBV3-1
CDR3 protein: CATWDGNTGELFF

J gene: TRBJ1-5
clone size: many
V gene: TRBV6-1
CDR3 protein: CASRDAGAGNQPQHF

J gene: TRBJ1-1
clone size: NA
V gene: TRBV6-2/TRBV6-3
CDR3 protein: CASTRDRGRGEAFF

J gene: TRBJ1-4
clone size: NA
V gene: TRBV12-3/TRBV12-4
CDR3 protein: CASRQMTGPINEKLFF

J gene: TRBJ2-7
clone size: once
V gene: TRBV3-1
CDR3 protein: CASSSAHLTSGMQQYF

J gene: TRBJ2-3
clone size: NA
V gene: TRBV20-1
CDR3 protein: CSARDRDRGADTQYF

J gene: TRBJ1-4
clone size: NA
V gene: TRBV18
CDR3 protein: CASSPPNRGGEKLFF

J gene: TRBJ2-1
clone size: few
V gene: TRBV12-3/TRBV12-4
CDR3 protein: CASSLARRGLAGINEQFF

J gene: TRBJ2-2
clone size: NA
V gene: TRBV28
CDR3 protein: CASSLGGSNTGELFF

J gene: TRBJ2-3
clone size: few
V gene: TRBV12-5
CDR3 protein: CASGSKDTQYF